This T cell receptor (beta chain) is from a study of CD8 T cells in ankylosing spondylitis. From the 5' RACE reads, TCRdb called clonotypes with MiXCR, one entry per CDR3 protein. The sample lists 55,000 or so distinct CDR3 sequences, roughly 7.3% occurring once. This clonotype was counted many times. Material for sequencing was blood, either unsorted or a sorted T cell fraction (not recorded which). The TCR was taken from a female donor with ankylosing spondylitis or in good health (not recorded which).

CDR3 in DNA: TGCAGTGCGGAACAGGGGGCCGGGGAGCTGTTTTTT. Its protein product is CSAEQGAGELFF. This chain links TRBV20-1 with TRBJ2-2; TRBD1 matches 8 bases. V shed 6 bases, J shed 6 bases, and the junction held 3 bases outside the gene matches. This CDR3 comprises 12 residues. Germline V gene data show CDR1 as DFQATT and CDR2 as SNEGSKA (reference sequence).